Reported below is one TCR beta chain. Its antigen is not known. The data were obtained in a study of cytomegalovirus exposure and HLA in healthy donors. General study findings and limits: An observed cluster of highly shared sequence variants was recorded as a likely sequencing artifact.

CDR1 and CDR2 from the germline V gene are SGHRS and YFSETQ. Deletions cut 1 base from V and 6 bases from J, with 11 bases between. The length of the CDR3 is 13 residues. Researchers ran the PCR with 60 Vbeta and 13 Jbeta primers. Libraries were prepared by immunoSEQ multiplex PCR; TCRdb keeps only in-frame clonotypes and omits some of them. The table shows some 70,000 clones, with approximately 70% occurring only once. The sequenced sample consisted of PBMCs. This chain links TRBV5-1 with TRBJ2-7; D perhaps matches TRBD1 (5 bases). This TCR was recovered from a male donor in good health and CMV-seropositive. CDR3 nucleotides: TGCGCCAGCAGCTTGAGTCAGGGCCCCGAGCAGTACTTC. This translates into CASSLSQGPEQYF.